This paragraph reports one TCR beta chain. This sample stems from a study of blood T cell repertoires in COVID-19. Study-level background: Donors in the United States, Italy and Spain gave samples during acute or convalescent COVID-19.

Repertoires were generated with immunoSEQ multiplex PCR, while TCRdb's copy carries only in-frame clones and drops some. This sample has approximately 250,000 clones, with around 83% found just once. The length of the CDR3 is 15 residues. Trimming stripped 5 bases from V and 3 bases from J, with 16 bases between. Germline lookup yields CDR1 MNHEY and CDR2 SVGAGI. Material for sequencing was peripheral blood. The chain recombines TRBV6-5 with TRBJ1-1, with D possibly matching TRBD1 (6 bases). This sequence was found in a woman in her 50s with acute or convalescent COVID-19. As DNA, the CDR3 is TGTGCCAGCAGTCTTGTGGGGGCTGGGGACACTGAAGCTTTCTTT. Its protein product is CASSLVGAGDTEAFF.